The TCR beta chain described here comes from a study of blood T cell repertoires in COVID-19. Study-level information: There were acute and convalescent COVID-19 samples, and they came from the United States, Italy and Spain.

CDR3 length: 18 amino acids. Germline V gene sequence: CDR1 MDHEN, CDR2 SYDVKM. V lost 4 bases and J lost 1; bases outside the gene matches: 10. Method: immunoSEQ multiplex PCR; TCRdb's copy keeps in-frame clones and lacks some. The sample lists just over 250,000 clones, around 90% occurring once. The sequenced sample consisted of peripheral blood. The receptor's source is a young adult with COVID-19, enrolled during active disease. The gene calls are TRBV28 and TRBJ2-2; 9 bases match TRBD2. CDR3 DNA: TGTGCCAGCAGTTCGAGACTAGCGGAGCTCCTGAACACCGGGGAGCTGTTTTTT. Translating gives CASSSRLAELLNTGELFF.